Each of the 25 T cell receptor beta chains below was sequenced from the same sample in a study of blood T cell repertoires in COVID-19 (dated by TCRdb to 2019 to 2021). Library creation used the immunoSEQ multiplex PCR assay. The immuneACCESS repertoire file appears here via TCRdb, limited to in-frame rearrangements. These files lack a portion of the clones; in checked studies, under half of the deficit traces to unresolved V genes, and the cause of the others is not known. In this sample the table shows 100,000 to 150,000 clones, around four fifths of which occur a single time. The ten largest account for approximately 5.8% of the sample. Sequencing was performed on peripheral blood. These receptors were taken from a man older than 75 with active or convalescent COVID-19.

The chain has TRBV4-3 and TRBJ2-7, with D possibly being TRBD1 (6 bases). Germline V gene data show CDR1 as LGHNA and CDR2 as YSLEER. V lost 0 bases to trimming and J lost 7 bases, with 13 bases between them. The CDR3 covers 14 residues. In DNA form, the CDR3 reads TGCGCCAGCAGCCAAGATGGGACATTTGAGGAGCAGTACTTC. Protein product: CASSQDGTFEEQYF.

The chain employs TRBV4-1 and TRBJ2-5, with D possibly matching TRBD2 (6 bases). The ends were cut back, 4 bases at V and 7 bases at J, with 19 bases in the middle. This CDR3 comprises 15 residues. Germline lookup yields CDR1 MGHRA and CDR2 YSYEKL. CDR3 nucleotides: TGCGCCAGCAGCCCGGGGGAGAGGCCCGAAGTGACCCAGTACTTC. This codes for CASSPGERPEVTQYF.

The chain carries TRBV21-1 and TRBJ1-1; no check of the table's D call, TRBD1, against the DNA was made. TRBV21-1 is tagged as a pseudogene. The CDR3 runs to 16 residues. As DNA, the CDR3 is TGTGCCAGCAGCACCCGGGACAATGCGAGGGACACTGAAGCTTTCTTT. Its translation is CASSTRDNARDTEAFF.

This sequence joins TRBV15 and TRBJ2-1, with D perhaps matching TRBD2 (5 bases). The CDR3 has 12 residues. Trimming shortened V by 0 bases and J by 12 bases, and 9 bases separated the two germline ends. CDR1 and CDR2 from the germline V gene are LNHNV and YYDKDF (reference sequence). The CDR3 coding sequence is TGTGCCACCAGCAGAGACAGAGGGCGGCAGTTCTTC. The encoded protein is CATSRDRGRQFF.

The V gene is TRBV5-5, the J gene TRBJ1-2; D is uncertain. Looked up from germline, CDR1 is SGHKS and CDR2 is YYEKEE (reference sequence). This CDR3 comprises 12 residues. V lost 0 bases and J 7 bases, leaving 7 bases between the germline ends. Written as DNA, the CDR3 is TGTGCCAGCAGCTTGGACAGTATTGGCTACACCTTC. Its translation: CASSLDSIGYTF.

This chain connects TRBV18 to TRBJ1-6; TRBD1 matches at 8 bases. The length of the CDR3 is 16 residues. Germline values: CDR1 KGHSH, CDR2 LQKENI. With 2 bases clipped from V and 7 bases from J, the junction kept 7 bases outside the gene matches. In DNA, the CDR3 is TGTGCCAGCTCACCAATAGGTGGACAGGGAAATTCACCCCTCCACTTT. This translates into CASSPIGGQGNSPLHF.

V usage is TRBV6-2 or TRBV6-3 and J usage is TRBJ1-1; 7 bases fit TRBD1. Germline-derived CDR1 and CDR2 are MNHEY and SVGEGT. This CDR3 comprises 17 residues. The V gene end was trimmed by 2 bases and the J gene end by 1 base; junction bases not matched to a gene: 10. Written as DNA, the CDR3 is TGTGCCAGCAGTTACCGGGGATCGGACAGGCGGAACACTGAAGCTTTCTTT. Encoded protein: CASSYRGSDRRNTEAFF.

The V and J genes are TRBV10-1 and TRBJ2-7; TRBD2 matches at 10 bases. CDR3 length equals 18 residues. The junction had 14 bases not matched to a gene; V was cut back by 2 bases and J by 4 bases. CDR1 and CDR2 (germline): WNHNN, SYGVQD (reference sequence). The CDR3 DNA reads TGCGCCAGCAGTGAGCAATACGCCGGGACTAGCGAAATATACGAGCAGTACTTC. This codes for CASSEQYAGTSEIYEQYF.

V is TRBV5-1 and J is TRBJ1-4; possible D gene TRBD1, 6 bases. CDR1 and CDR2 (germline): SGHRS, YFSETQ. The germline V and J ends were trimmed by 3 bases and 3 bases, with 15 bases remaining between them. This CDR3 contains 16 residues. The CDR3 DNA is TGCGCCAGCAGCTGGGAGACAGGTCCTTCTAATGAAAAACTGTTTTTT. It translates to CASSWETGPSNEKLFF.

This chain connects TRBV5-4 to TRBJ2-7; D might be TRBD1 (6 bases). V was pared by 3 bases and J by 3 bases, with 13 bases between. Per germline, CDR1 SGHNT and CDR2 YYREEE (reference sequence). CDR3 size: 14 residues. The CDR3 DNA follows: TGTGCCAGCAGCTCTCGGACAGAAGTCTACGAGCAGTACTTC. This sequence encodes CASSSRTEVYEQYF. The full variable domain, its missing parts supplied by reference TRBV5-4 and TRBJ2-7, is ETGVTQSPTHLIKTRGQQVTLRCSSQSGHNTVSWYQQALGQGPQFIFQYYREEENGRGNFPPRFSGLQFPNYSSELNVNALELDDSALYLCASSSRTEVYEQYFGPGTRLTVT.

This sequence joins TRBV5-5 and TRBJ1-5; D unclear. Deletions cut 1 base from V and 7 bases from J, with 6 bases between. The CDR3 sequence is 12 residues long. Per the germline V gene, CDR1 is SGHKS and CDR2 is YYEKEE (reference sequence). DNA for the CDR3: TGTGCCAGCAGCTTGCTAAACCAGCCCCAGCATTTT. Its translation: CASSLLNQPQHF.

On this clone itself: One end of the junction varies from germline; a read error may be responsible. V gene TRBV2 combines with J gene TRBJ2-7; the match to TRBD2 covers 8 bases. Germline lookup yields CDR1 SNHLY and CDR2 FYNNEI. CDR3 length: 14 amino acids. CDR3 in amino acids: CASREAGTRSEQYF. The DNA for the CDR3 is TGTGCCAGCAGGGAAGCCGGGACTAGGAGCGAGCAGTACTTC.

The chain employs TRBV3-1 (or the pseudogene TRBV3-2) and TRBJ2-3, with D possibly TRBD2 on 7 matching bases. CDR1 is LGHDT, CDR2 YNNKEL, per germline (reference sequence). V was trimmed by 6 bases and J by 2 bases, leaving 18 bases between them. CDR3 length equals 16 residues. CDR3 in DNA: TGTGCCAGCAGAAGTGGGCGGGGGCCGACCACAGATACGCAGTATTTT. This translates into CASRSGRGPTTDTQYF.

The chain employs TRBV5-4 and TRBJ2-3; 8 bases agree with TRBD1. The germline V gene encodes CDR1 SGHNT and CDR2 YYREEE (reference sequence). The CDR3 totals 15 residues. V lost 2 bases, J lost 0 bases, and 2 bases stayed unmatched. CDR3 sequence: CASSFRTGSTDTQYF. As DNA, the CDR3 is TGTGCCAGCAGCTTCAGGACAGGGAGCACAGATACGCAGTATTTT.

This clone was seen more than once but under ten times. The J gene is TRBJ2-1, the V gene TRBV6-5; TRBD1 matches at 9 bases. The junction had 7 bases not matched to a gene; V was cut back by 5 bases and J by 8 bases. This CDR3 spans 14 amino acids. CDR1 and CDR2 (germline): MNHEY, SVGAGI. CDR3: CASSRRQGVDEQFF. CDR3 nucleotide sequence: TGTGCCAGCAGTCGACGACAGGGGGTGGATGAGCAGTTCTTC.

This sequence joins TRBV7-3 and TRBJ2-3; D not resolved. This CDR3 is 16 amino acids long. The germline V gene has CDR1 SGHTA and CDR2 FQGTGA. The V gene lost 2 bases and the J gene lost 4 bases, with 16 bases spanning the gap. CDR3 bases: TGTGCCAGCAGCTTATTAGTCGGTCAATTAGCAGATACGCAGTATTTT. This encodes CASSLLVGQLADTQYF.

J is TRBJ1-1 and V is TRBV11-2, with 8 nucleotides matching TRBD1. This CDR3 has 16 residues. The germline CDR1 and CDR2 sequences are SGHAT and FQNNGV. V lost 4 bases to trimming and J lost 2 bases; unmatched junction nucleotides: 9. The DNA of the CDR3 is TGTGCCAGCAGCTCAAGGGGACAGGAATATAACACTGAAGCTTTCTTT. It specifies CASSSRGQEYNTEAFF.

This clone was seen once. V and J are TRBV5-1 and TRBJ2-7; 10 nucleotides match TRBD2. Germline lookup yields CDR1 SGHRS and CDR2 YFSETQ. The CDR3 runs 15 residues. Trimming removed 4 bases from V and 3 bases from J; junction bases left unmatched: 7. Here the CDR3 reads CASSQTSGAYYEQYF. As DNA, the CDR3 is TGCGCCAGCAGCCAAACTAGCGGGGCTTACTACGAGCAGTACTTC.

J is TRBJ1-2 and V is TRBV7-3; 10 bases map to TRBD1. J lost 5 bases, V lost 1 base, and 1 base had no gene match. The germline CDR1 and CDR2 sequences are SGHTA and FQGTGA. CDR3 length equals 14 residues. The CDR3 sequence is CASSLMGQGYGYTF. The CDR3 DNA is TGTGCCAGCAGCTTAATGGGACAGGGGTATGGCTACACCTTC.

This chain connects TRBV6-2 or TRBV6-3 to TRBJ2-5; 9 nucleotides agree with TRBD1. Germline CDR1 is MNHEY and CDR2 is SVGEGT. Losses at the gene ends were 1 base for V and 2 bases for J; bases not matched to a gene: 5. The length of the CDR3 is 16 residues. The CDR3 DNA reads as TGTGCCAGCAGTTACTTAGGGACAGGGCTGCAAGAGACCCAGTACTTC. Its translation: CASSYLGTGLQETQYF.

The chain has TRBV27 and TRBJ2-1; D not resolved. The V and J ends lost 2 bases and 7 bases respectively, with 12 bases between them. The germline gives CDR1 MNHEY, CDR2 SMNVEV (reference sequence). The CDR3 loop spans 14 amino acids. The CDR3 reads CASSLNFRWNEQFF. CDR3 DNA: TGTGCCAGCAGTTTAAACTTCAGGTGGAATGAGCAGTTCTTC.

In its sample, this clone was seen a few times. This specimen includes other DNA sequences encoding the same CDR3. The chain couples TRBV5-1 to TRBJ1-1, with D possibly matching TRBD1 (6 bases). Trimming left V 0 bases short and J 0 bases short, with 6 bases between. The V gene's germline CDR1 is SGHRS and CDR2 YFSETQ. The CDR3 is 14 amino acids. The CDR3 region has the DNA TGCGCCAGCAGCTTGGGACAGGTGAACACTGAAGCTTTCTTT. Translating it yields CASSLGQVNTEAFF.

The CDR3 region is CASSPRVTSGTQETQYF. The CDR3 DNA sequence: TGTGCCAGCAGCCCCCGGGTGACTAGCGGGACCCAAGAGACCCAGTACTTC. The chain combines TRBV13 with TRBJ2-5; 11 nucleotides line up with TRBD2. Germline V lookup: CDR1 PRHDT, CDR2 FYEKMQ (reference sequence). The CDR3 is made up of 17 amino acids. V gave up 5 bases and J gave up 1 base; unmatched junction bases: 9.

The chain employs TRBV7-9 and TRBJ1-2, with unresolved D. CDR1 is SEHNR, CDR2 FQNEAQ, per germline (reference sequence). This CDR3 has 13 amino acids. V lost 0 bases to trimming and J lost 8 bases, with 10 bases between them. CDR3 residues: CASSLAAGKGYTF. The CDR3 DNA follows: TGTGCCAGCAGCTTAGCAGCCGGGAAAGGCTACACCTTC.

The chain combines TRBV2 with TRBJ1-4; 9 nucleotides line up with TRBD1. The CDR3 has 15 residues. The germline CDR1 and CDR2 sequences are SNHLY and FYNNEI. The V gene end was trimmed by 6 bases and the J gene end by 2 bases; junction bases not matched to a gene: 4. The CDR3 DNA follows: TGTGCCAGCAGGGCCGGACAGGGGACTAATGAAAAACTGTTTTTT. Its translation is CASRAGQGTNEKLFF.